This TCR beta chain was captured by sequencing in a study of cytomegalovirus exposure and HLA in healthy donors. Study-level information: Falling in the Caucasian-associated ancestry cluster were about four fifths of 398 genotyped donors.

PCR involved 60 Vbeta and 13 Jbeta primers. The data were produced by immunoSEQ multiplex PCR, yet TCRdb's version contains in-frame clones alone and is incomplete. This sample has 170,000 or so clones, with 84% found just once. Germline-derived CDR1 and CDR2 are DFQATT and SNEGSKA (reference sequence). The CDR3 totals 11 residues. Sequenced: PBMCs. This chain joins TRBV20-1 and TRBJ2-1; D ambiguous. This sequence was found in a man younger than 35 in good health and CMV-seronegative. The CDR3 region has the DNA TGCAGGCCCCGGAGTTACAATGAGCAGTTCTTC. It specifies CRPRSYNEQFF.